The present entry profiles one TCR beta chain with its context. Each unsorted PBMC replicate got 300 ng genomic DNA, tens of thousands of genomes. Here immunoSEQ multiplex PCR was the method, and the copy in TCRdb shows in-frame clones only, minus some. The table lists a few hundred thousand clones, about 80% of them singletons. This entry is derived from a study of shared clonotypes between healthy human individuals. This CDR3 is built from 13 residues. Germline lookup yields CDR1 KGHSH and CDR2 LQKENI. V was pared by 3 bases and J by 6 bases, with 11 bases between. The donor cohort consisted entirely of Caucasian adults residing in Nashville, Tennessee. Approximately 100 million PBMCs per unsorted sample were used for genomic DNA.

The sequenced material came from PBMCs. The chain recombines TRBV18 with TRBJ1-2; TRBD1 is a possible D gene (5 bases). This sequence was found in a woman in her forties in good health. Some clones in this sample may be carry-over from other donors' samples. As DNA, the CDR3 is TGTGCCAGCTCACCGGCGGGGGAAGATGGCTACACCTTC. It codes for CASSPAGEDGYTF.